The clone carrying this T cell receptor (beta chain) was seen a few times. The antigen is not known. This entry belongs to a study of vaccination effects on CD4 cells after COVID-19. Study-wide background: Participants were given two doses of BNT162b2 or mRNA-1273 vaccine.

TCRdb keeps only in-frame clones here, not all; method: immunoSEQ multiplex PCR. Among tens of thousands of clones, roughly two thirds were seen once, and the ten largest hold approximately 16%. Sequencing in the ViraFEST assay came after antigen-specific CD4+ T cells had been expanded with viral peptide pools, which were used to stimulate PBMC. CD4+ T cell isolation took place after more than eight days of culture. Among the vaccine recipients, none had a prior SARS-CoV-2 infection, and nucleocapsid antibodies were negative. Wells of more than 1.5 million PBMC each were grown with 8.5 to 10 IU/ml IL-2 and approximately 9.6 ug/ml peptides. Half-medium replacement with IL-2 medium occurred on days 3 and 7. Study-wide results and caveats: After vaccination, at late timepoints, clones induced by infection and by vaccine contracted markedly.

The clonotype comes from a human donor who received a COVID-19 vaccine. The sequencing used CD4+ T cells from PBMCs cultured with SARS-CoV-2 spike peptides, collected before COVID-19 vaccination.

The CDR3 DNA reads as TGTGCCAGCAGCTTAGTTCTCGGGGAGCTGTTTTTT. This encodes CASSLVLGELFF. This chain connects TRBV5-6 to TRBJ2-2; D gene unclear. V lost 2 bases and J lost 7, with 6 bases in between. The CDR3 sequence is 12 residues long. Looked up from germline, CDR1 is SGHDT and CDR2 is YYEEEE.